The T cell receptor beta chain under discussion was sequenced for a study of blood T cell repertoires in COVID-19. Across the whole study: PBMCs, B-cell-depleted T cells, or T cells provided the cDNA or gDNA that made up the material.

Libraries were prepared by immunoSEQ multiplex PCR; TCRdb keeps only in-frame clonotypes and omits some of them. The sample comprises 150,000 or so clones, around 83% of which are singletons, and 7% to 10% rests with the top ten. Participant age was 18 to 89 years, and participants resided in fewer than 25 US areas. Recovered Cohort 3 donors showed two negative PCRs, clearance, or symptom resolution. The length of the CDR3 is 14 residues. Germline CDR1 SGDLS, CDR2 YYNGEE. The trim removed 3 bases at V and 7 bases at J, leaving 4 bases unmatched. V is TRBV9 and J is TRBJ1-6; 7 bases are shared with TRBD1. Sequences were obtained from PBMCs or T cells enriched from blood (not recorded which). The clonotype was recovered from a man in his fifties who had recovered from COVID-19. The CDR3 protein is CASSGDSLNSPLHF. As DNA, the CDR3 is TGTGCCAGCAGCGGGGACAGTTTGAATTCACCCCTCCACTTT.